The entry below gives a single TCR beta chain sequence along with its context. Its specificity is unknown. Unique molecular identifiers featured in each of the TCR beta cDNA libraries. TCRdb redid the calling of the PCR reads with MiXCR, one entry per CDR3 protein. The table shows more than 450,000 distinct CDR3 sequences, with roughly 40% occurring only once. This specimen comes from a study of post-analysis software for immune sequencing data. Findings of the study overall: Five or six TRBV segments, TRBV5-6, TRBV5-1 and TRBV20-1 among them, were found more frequent in patients than controls. Clustering by F measure revealed strong co-clustering among samples prepared together in one batch.

V shed 8 bases and J 2 bases; nucleotides not matched to a gene: 8. CDR1 and CDR2 (germline): SQVTM, ANQGSEA. CDR3 length: 14 amino acids. The specimen was blood. This sequence was found in a girl aged 10-17 years with multiple sclerosis. The V call is TRBV29-1, the J call TRBJ2-7; 11 nucleotides line up with TRBD2. CDR3 coding DNA: TGCAGCATTGTGGGACTAGCGGACACCTACGAGCAGTACTTC. It codes for CSIVGLADTYEQYF.